This entry lists 23 T cell receptor beta chains sequenced from one sample in a study of blood T cells in healthy people across ages. A second PCR of 7 to 11 cycles used a sample-barcoded 5' primer and a J-beta primer mix. TCRdb processed the 5' RACE reads anew with MiXCR; each CDR3 protein has one entry. The sample records 1.2 million to 1.5 million distinct CDR3 sequences, approximately 59% being singletons. Sequencing was performed on blood. These receptors were obtained from a man aged 18 to 30 in good health.

CDR3: CASSPGRNYNEQFF. Here the CDR3 DNA reads TGTGCCAGCTCTCCGGGACGGAACTACAATGAGCAGTTCTTC. The gene calls are TRBV5-6 and TRBJ2-1, with D tentatively TRBD1 or TRBD2 (5 bases each). V dropped 7 bases and J dropped 3 bases, with 14 bases sitting between them. The CDR3 totals 14 residues. Germline CDR1 and CDR2: SGHDT and YYEEEE.

The chain employs TRBV7-2 and TRBJ1-2, with a weak D call TRBD1 (6 bases). Trimming took 5 bases from V and 1 from J, leaving 14 bases between them. The CDR3 is 15 amino acids. Germline V gene data show CDR1 as SGHTA and CDR2 as FQGNSA. CDR3 in amino acids: CASSPDGTFNYGYTF. The CDR3 nucleotides are TGTGCCAGCAGCCCCGATGGGACATTTAACTATGGCTACACCTTC.

This sequence joins TRBV20-1 and TRBJ2-7; D gene uncertain. V was trimmed by 3 bases and J by 0 bases, leaving 15 bases between them. CDR3 length: 15 amino acids. From germline, CDR1 is DFQATT and CDR2 SNEGSKA (reference sequence). The CDR3 is CSASGLSLSSYEQYF. CDR3 bases: TGCAGTGCTAGCGGGCTTTCCCTTAGCTCCTACGAGCAGTACTTC.

The V and J genes are TRBV9 and TRBJ2-2; D not resolved. The CDR3 consists of 15 residues. The ends were cut back, 0 bases at V and 5 bases at J, with 11 bases in the middle. Looked up from germline, CDR1 is SGDLS and CDR2 is YYNGEE. CDR3 DNA sequence: TGTGCCAGCAGCGTAGGAGGTTACGGTACCGGGGAGCTGTTTTTT. Its protein product is CASSVGGYGTGELFF.

The gene calls are TRBV5-1 and TRBJ2-7; D may be TRBD2 (5 bases). Between the trimmed V and J ends, which lost 6 bases and 2 bases, there was a span of 12 bases. CDR1 and CDR2 (germline): SGHRS, YFSETQ. The CDR3 is 13 amino acids. The CDR3 sequence: CASTPDLTYEQYF. The CDR3 DNA follows: TGCGCCAGCACCCCGGACTTAACCTACGAGCAGTACTTC.

In its sample, this clonotype was seen a few times. DNA of the CDR3: TGTGCCAGCAGCCGGGCGCCCCAAGAGACCCAGTACTTC. Translating it yields CASSRAPQETQYF. V and J are TRBV14 and TRBJ2-5; no clear D gene. Germline V gives CDR1 SGHDN, CDR2 FVKESK. The CDR3 is 13 residues long. Deletions cut 4 bases from V and 1 base from J, with 7 bases between.

This clonotype was seen a handful of times. The rearrangement joins TRBV7-2 to TRBJ1-1; the D gene is possibly TRBD1 (5 bases). The germline V gene encodes CDR1 SGHTA and CDR2 FQGNSA. The CDR3 has 12 amino acids. V lost 2 bases and J 8 bases, leaving 9 bases between the germline ends. CDR3: CASSLKGVEAFF. The CDR3 region has the DNA TGTGCCAGCAGCTTAAAAGGGGTCGAAGCTTTCTTT.

Comment on this clonotype: The junction shows a germline mismatch at one end, possibly a read error. The chain combines TRBV12-3 or TRBV12-4 with TRBJ2-1; D remains unclear. The CDR3 length is 18 residues. The CDR3 region is CASSGTGRFSISYNEQFF. CDR3 DNA: TGTGCCAGCAGTGGTACGGGTCGGTTCTCCATCTCCTATAATGAGCAGTTCTTC.

This chain uses TRBV7-6 with TRBJ2-5, with 8 bases identical to TRBD1. This CDR3 has 14 amino acids. V trimming: 8 bases; J trimming: 4 bases; junction bases outside the gene matches: 9. In germline, CDR1 is SGHVS, CDR2 FNYEAQ. CDR3: CASAPGGPGETQYF. The CDR3 DNA reads as TGTGCCAGCGCCCCAGGGGGCCCGGGAGAGACCCAGTACTTC.

CDR3 DNA sequence: TGCAGCGTTGATATGGCAGGGGAGTACTATGGCTACACCTTC. Protein sequence: CSVDMAGEYYGYTF. The chain carries TRBV29-1 and TRBJ1-2; D is perhaps TRBD1 (6 bases). The CDR3 covers 14 residues. The V end was cut by 3 bases, the J end by 3 bases, with 14 bases between. Germline CDR1 and CDR2: SQVTM and ANQGSEA.

The chain recombines TRBV10-1 with TRBJ2-2, with D possibly being TRBD1 (6 bases). With 7 bases removed from V and 5 bases from J, the gap between germline ends came to 20 bases. The germline gives CDR1 WNHNN, CDR2 SYGVQD (reference sequence). This CDR3 has 16 residues. This chain's CDR3 is CASTDPQGQGTGELFF. The CDR3 nucleotides are TGCGCCAGCACCGACCCGCAGGGGCAGGGGACCGGGGAGCTGTTTTTT.

The rearrangement joins TRBV29-1 to TRBJ2-4; the D gene is possibly TRBD1 (6 bases). The tail of the sequence fits TRBJ2-7 better, so the J call may be wrong. The germline CDR1 and CDR2 sequences are SQVTM and ANQGSEA. This CDR3 region has 14 residues. CDR3 protein: CSVGGGRSNCEQYF. The CDR3 DNA follows: TGCAGCGTTGGTGGGGGCAGGAGCAACTGCGAGCAGTACTTC.

CDR3 nucleotide sequence: TGCAGTGCTACAACCGGGACTAGCGGTAGCACAGATACGCAGTATTTT. Translation gives CSATTGTSGSTDTQYF. The genes are TRBV20-1 and TRBJ2-3; 11 bases line up with TRBD2. The trim removed 4 bases at V and 0 bases at J, leaving 6 bases unmatched. Germline CDR1 and CDR2: DFQATT and SNEGSKA (reference sequence). The CDR3 is 16 amino acids.

This clonotype came up a few times. The gene calls are TRBV21-1 and TRBJ1-2. TRBV21-1 is a pseudogene. The CDR3 sequence is 12 residues long. CDR3 loop: CASSWGGRGYTF. CDR3 DNA: TGTGCCAGCAGCTGGGGAGGCCGTGGCTACACCTTC.

The CDR3 loop reads CASSSMGTSNTEAFF. CDR3 nucleotide sequence: TGTGCCAGCAGCTCGATGGGTACCTCGAACACTGAAGCTTTCTTT. The V gene is TRBV28, the J gene TRBJ1-1; the D is unclear. The length of the CDR3 is 15 residues. Between the trimmed V and J ends, which lost 6 bases and 1 base, there was a span of 15 bases. Germline CDR1 is MDHEN and CDR2 is SYDVKM.

The chain carries TRBV4-1 and TRBJ2-3; 7 nucleotides align to TRBD1. The CDR3 runs 17 residues. Germline V gene sequence: CDR1 MGHRA, CDR2 YSYEKL. Germline trimming cut 4 bases from V and 2 bases from J; bases unmatched to any gene: 12. CDR3 nucleotides: TGCGCCAGCAGCCGCAAACTCACAGGGGACCCCACAGATACGCAGTATTTT. It yields the protein CASSRKLTGDPTDTQYF.

The chain links TRBV7-9 to TRBJ2-7; perhaps TRBD2 as D (5 bases). Germline-derived CDR1 and CDR2 are SEHNR and FQNEAQ (reference sequence). V lost 5 bases and J lost 4, with 18 bases in between. The CDR3 loop spans 15 amino acids. The CDR3 sequence: CASSPPGFEAYEQYF. The CDR3 region has the DNA TGTGCCAGCAGCCCCCCGGGGTTTGAGGCATACGAGCAGTACTTC. Full variable domain (remainder filled in from reference TRBV7-9 and TRBJ2-7): DTGVSQNPRHKITKRGQNVTFRCDPISEHNRLYWYRQTLGQGPEFLTYFQNEAQLEKSRLLSDRFSAERPKGSFSTLEIQRTEQGDSAMYLCASSPPGFEAYEQYFGPGTRLTVT.

This clonotype was recorded a few times. J is TRBJ2-1 and V is TRBV10-3; 8 bases match TRBD2. The ends lost 0 bases at V and 3 bases at J; junction bases unmatched: 1. Per germline, CDR1 ENHRY and CDR2 SYGVKD. The CDR3 runs to 15 residues. The CDR3 DNA reads as TGTGCCATCAGTGAGTCACTAGCGGACTACAATGAGCAGTTCTTC. This translates into CAISESLADYNEQFF.

The genes are TRBV20-1 and TRBJ2-5; 7 bases are a match to TRBD1. Matching the DNA end better, TRBJ2-7 makes the J call doubtful. Germline assignment: CDR1 DFQATT and CDR2 SNEGSKA (reference sequence). CDR3 length equals 13 residues. The CDR3 region is CSATLGDSYEQYF. CDR3 coding DNA: TGCAGTGCTACGCTGGGGGACAGCTACGAGCAGTACTTC.

The chain combines TRBV28 with TRBJ2-7, with unresolved D. Trimming pared 6 bases from V and 3 bases from J, leaving 12 bases between. Germline CDR1 and CDR2: MDHEN and SYDVKM. The CDR3 length is 13 residues. This chain's CDR3 is CASRLFQDYEQYF. The CDR3 bases are TGTGCCAGCAGACTGTTCCAAGACTACGAGCAGTACTTC.

This clonotype was counted only a few times. This chain connects TRBV28 to TRBJ1-1; D call uncertain. The CDR3 runs to 11 residues. Germline CDR1 and CDR2: MDHEN and SYDVKM. V lost 4 bases, J lost 7 bases, and 7 bases lay in between. The CDR3: CASSSGREAFF. The CDR3 nucleotides read TGTGCCAGCAGTTCCGGGCGTGAAGCTTTCTTT.

This clonotype has more than one count but fewer than ten. This rearrangement joins TRBV20-1 to TRBJ2-3, with 9 bases fitting TRBD2. This CDR3 has 14 amino acids. The V gene end was trimmed by 6 bases and the J gene end by 1 base; junction bases not matched to a gene: 5. Per the germline V gene, CDR1 is DFQATT and CDR2 is SNEGSKA (reference sequence). DNA of the CDR3: TGCAGTGCACGGACTAGCGTCGGCACAGATACGCAGTATTTT. It codes for CSARTSVGTDTQYF.

This clonotype was seen once. The chain is built from TRBV14 and TRBJ2-1; 9 bases map to TRBD2. This CDR3 region has 16 residues. The germline V gene has CDR1 SGHDN and CDR2 FVKESK. V lost 5 bases to trimming and J lost 5 bases; unmatched junction nucleotides: 10. The CDR3 reads CASSINPGLANNEQFF. The CDR3 coding sequence is TGTGCCAGCAGCATAAACCCGGGACTAGCTAACAATGAGCAGTTCTTC.